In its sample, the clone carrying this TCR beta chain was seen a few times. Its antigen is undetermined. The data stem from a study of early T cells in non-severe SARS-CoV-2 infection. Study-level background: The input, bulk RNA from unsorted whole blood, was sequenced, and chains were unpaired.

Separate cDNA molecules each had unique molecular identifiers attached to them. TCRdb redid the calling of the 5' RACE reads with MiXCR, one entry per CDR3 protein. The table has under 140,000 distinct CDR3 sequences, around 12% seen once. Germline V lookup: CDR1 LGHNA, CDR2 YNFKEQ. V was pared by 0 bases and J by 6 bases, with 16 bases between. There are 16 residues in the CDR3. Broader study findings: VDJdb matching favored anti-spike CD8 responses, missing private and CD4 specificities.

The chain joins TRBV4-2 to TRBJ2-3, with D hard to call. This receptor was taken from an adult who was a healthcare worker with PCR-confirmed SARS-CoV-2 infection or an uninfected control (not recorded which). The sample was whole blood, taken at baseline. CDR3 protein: CASSQDRRRSEDTQYF. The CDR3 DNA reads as TGTGCCAGCAGCCAAGATCGCAGGCGTTCGGAGGATACGCAGTATTTT.